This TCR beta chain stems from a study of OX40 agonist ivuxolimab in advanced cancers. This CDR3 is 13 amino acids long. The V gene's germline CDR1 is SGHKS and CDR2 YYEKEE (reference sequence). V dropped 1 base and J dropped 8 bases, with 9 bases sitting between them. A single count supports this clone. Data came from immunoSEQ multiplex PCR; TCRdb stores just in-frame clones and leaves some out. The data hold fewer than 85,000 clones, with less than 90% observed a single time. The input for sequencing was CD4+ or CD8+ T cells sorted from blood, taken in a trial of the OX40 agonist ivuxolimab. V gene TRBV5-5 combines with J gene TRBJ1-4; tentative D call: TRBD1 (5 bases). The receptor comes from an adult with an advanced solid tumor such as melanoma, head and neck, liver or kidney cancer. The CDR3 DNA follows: TGTGCCAGCAGCTTGATGGGGGACGAAAAACTGTTTTTT. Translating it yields CASSLMGDEKLFF.